One sample yielded the 19 T cell receptor beta chains listed below, sequenced in a study of blood T cell repertoires in COVID-19. Profiling relied on immunoSEQ multiplex PCR, and the TCRdb table lists in-frame clones only, not all of them. The sample yields 250,000 to 300,000 clones, roughly 90% seen once. Sequencing used PBMCs or T cells enriched from blood (not recorded which). The receptors stem from a woman under 40 who had recovered from COVID-19.

The genes are TRBV4-2 and TRBJ1-2; 8 bases line up with TRBD1. After removal of 0 bases from V and 4 bases from J, the junction contained 13 bases not matched to a gene. CDR1 is LGHNA and CDR2 is YNFKEQ in the germline V gene. The CDR3 has 18 amino acids. CDR3 in DNA: TGTGCCAGCAGCCAAGATGTGGGGGAGGACAGGGTCGTCTATGGCTACACCTTC. Translating it yields CASSQDVGEDRVVYGYTF.

The V and J genes are TRBV19 and TRBJ2-2; D unclear. The CDR3 contains 16 residues. Deletions cut 3 bases from V and 0 bases from J, with 11 bases between. The germline V gene encodes CDR1 LNHDA and CDR2 SQIVND (reference sequence). CDR3 nucleotide sequence: TGTGCCAGTAGTATGACAAATTCACCGAACACCGGGGAGCTGTTTTTT. This encodes CASSMTNSPNTGELFF.

The rearrangement links TRBV7-9 to TRBJ1-6; TRBD1 is a possible D gene (5 bases). The CDR3 length is 15 residues. The V gene lost 5 bases and the J gene lost 9 bases, with 17 bases spanning the gap. CDR1 and CDR2 (germline): SEHNR, FQNEAQ (reference sequence). The CDR3 spells CASSPPGGVGSPLHF. For the CDR3, the DNA is TGTGCCAGCAGCCCACCGGGAGGGGTTGGTTCACCCCTCCACTTT.

V gene TRBV4-2 combines with J gene TRBJ2-7, with TRBD1 as a possible D gene (5 bases). Germline lookup yields CDR1 LGHNA and CDR2 YNFKEQ. The CDR3 is 16 residues long. V lost 1 base to trimming and J lost 4 bases, with 17 bases between them. The CDR3 loop is CASSQARQGRPYEQYF. Here the CDR3 DNA reads TGTGCCAGCAGCCAAGCCCGGCAGGGTAGACCTTACGAGCAGTACTTC.

Of note for this clone: This specimen includes other DNA sequences encoding the same CDR3. V is TRBV18 and J is TRBJ1-2; D is undetermined. Germline assignment: CDR1 KGHSH and CDR2 LQKENI. The V end was cut by 2 bases, the J end by 0 bases, with 7 bases between. CDR3 length: 14 residues. For the CDR3, the DNA is TGTGCCAGCTCACCATTGGGCGCTAACTATGGCTACACCTTC. The encoded protein is CASSPLGANYGYTF.

This clone was detected only a few times. The V and J genes are TRBV5-4 and TRBJ2-7; 16 nucleotides agree with TRBD2. V lost 4 bases to trimming and J lost 6 bases; unmatched junction nucleotides: 7. Germline CDR1 and CDR2: SGHNT and YYREEE (reference sequence). The CDR3 covers 16 residues. The chain's CDR3 is CASSTGTSGRAGEQYF. CDR3 DNA sequence: TGTGCCAGCAGCACCGGGACTAGCGGGAGGGCCGGCGAGCAGTACTTC.

The V gene is TRBV11-1, the J gene TRBJ2-7; perhaps TRBD2 as D (6 bases). This CDR3 comprises 13 residues. V was clipped by 7 bases and J by 2 bases, with 12 bases between them. CDR1 and CDR2 (germline): SGHAT, FQDESV (reference sequence). The DNA of the CDR3 is TGTGCCAGCAACTCCCCGGGAGCCTACGAGCAGTACTTC. Protein product: CASNSPGAYEQYF.

J is TRBJ2-3 and V is TRBV7-2, with D tentatively TRBD2 (6 bases). The CDR3 runs 15 residues. Between the trimmed V and J ends, which lost 5 bases and 0 bases, there was a span of 12 bases. Germline lookup yields CDR1 SGHTA and CDR2 FQGNSA. As DNA, the CDR3 is TGTGCCAGCAGCCCCATGGACTACAGCACAGATACGCAGTATTTT. Protein product: CASSPMDYSTDTQYF.

The chain couples TRBV5-6 to TRBJ1-2; 7 bases match TRBD1. Unmatched junction bases numbered 11, after V lost 4 bases and J lost 8 bases. Germline-derived CDR1 and CDR2 are SGHDT and YYEEEE. The CDR3 consists of 14 residues. CDR3 residues: CASSIRAGGGGYTF. CDR3 bases: TGTGCCAGCAGCATTAGGGCAGGGGGAGGAGGCTACACCTTC.

The V call is TRBV25-1, the J call TRBJ1-1; no definite D call. There are 14 residues in the CDR3. V lost 1 base and J 0 bases, leaving 6 bases between the germline ends. Germline CDR1 MGHDK, CDR2 SYGVNS. DNA for the CDR3: TGTGCCAGCAGTGAATTAGAGGTGAACACTGAAGCTTTCTTT. The encoded protein is CASSELEVNTEAFF.

V is TRBV7-6 and J is TRBJ1-1, with D uncertain. V was shortened by 5 bases and J by 1 base, with 8 bases between the two germline ends. Germline assignment: CDR1 SGHVS and CDR2 FNYEAQ. The CDR3 has 13 residues. The CDR3 spells CASSHSPNTEAFF. In DNA form, the CDR3 reads TGTGCCAGCAGCCACTCTCCGAACACTGAAGCTTTCTTT.

The chain recombines TRBV18 with TRBJ2-1, with 10 bases matching TRBD2. Losses at the gene ends were 5 bases for V and 0 bases for J; bases not matched to a gene: 10. Germline CDR1 is KGHSH and CDR2 is LQKENI. CDR3 size: 18 residues. The CDR3 loop reads CASSILAGESSSYNEQFF. CDR3 bases: TGTGCCAGCTCAATCCTAGCGGGAGAAAGTAGCTCCTACAATGAGCAGTTCTTC. Drawing the rest from reference TRBV18 and TRBJ2-1, the complete variable domain is NAGVMQNPRHLVRRRGQEARLRCSPMKGHSHVYWYRQLPEEGLKFMVYLQKENIIDESGMPKERFSAEFPKEGPSILRIQQVVRGDSAAYFCASSILAGESSSYNEQFFGPGTRLTVL.

CDR3 DNA: TGTGCCAGCTCACCATTGACTAGCGGGATAAGTATAGATACGCAGTATTTT. As protein: CASSPLTSGISIDTQYF. The V and J genes are TRBV18 and TRBJ2-3, with 11 bases lining up with TRBD2. The V gene end was trimmed by 2 bases and the J gene end by 5 bases; junction bases not matched to a gene: 9. Germline-derived CDR1 and CDR2 are KGHSH and LQKENI. This CDR3 is 17 amino acids long. The entire variable domain, with the rest obtained from reference TRBV18 and TRBJ2-3, is as follows: NAGVMQNPRHLVRRRGQEARLRCSPMKGHSHVYWYRQLPEEGLKFMVYLQKENIIDESGMPKERFSAEFPKEGPSILRIQQVVRGDSAAYFCASSPLTSGISIDTQYFGPGTRLTVL.

This clone appeared a single time. The rearrangement uses TRBV28 and TRBJ1-6; 10 bases match TRBD1. V lost 8 bases, J lost 8 bases, and 6 bases stayed unmatched. This CDR3 spans 14 amino acids. From germline, CDR1 is MDHEN and CDR2 SYDVKM. CDR3 DNA sequence: TGTGCCAGCCAGGGGGACAGGGGATATTCACCCCTCCACTTT. Translation: CASQGDRGYSPLHF.

This sequence joins TRBV5-5 and TRBJ1-1, with D tentatively TRBD1 (5 bases). Trimming shortened V by 4 bases and J by 3 bases, and 10 bases separated the two germline ends. CDR3 length: 13 residues. The germline V gene has CDR1 SGHKS and CDR2 YYEKEE (reference sequence). CDR3 region: CASSKQGYTEAFF. Written as DNA, the CDR3 is TGTGCCAGCAGCAAGCAGGGTTACACTGAAGCTTTCTTT. Looking up the rest from reference TRBV5-5 and TRBJ1-1 gives the full variable domain: DAGVTQSPTHLIKTRGQQVTLRCSPISGHKSVSWYQQVLGQGPQFIFQYYEKEERGRGNFPDRFSARQFPNYSSELNVNALLLGDSALYLCASSKQGYTEAFFGQGTRLTVV.

The chain couples TRBV27 to TRBJ2-7; 7 bases agree with TRBD1. CDR3 size: 15 residues. J gave up 6 bases and V 5 bases, and 13 bases lay outside the gene matches. The germline CDR1 and CDR2 sequences are MNHEY and SMNVEV (reference sequence). The CDR3 coding sequence is TGTGCCAGCAGTCAAGGGGGCCCCCTTCCCTTCGAGCAGTACTTC. This translates into CASSQGGPLPFEQYF.

The V call is TRBV5-5, the J call TRBJ2-1; D remains ambiguous. Germline assignment: CDR1 SGHKS and CDR2 YYEKEE (reference sequence). The CDR3 is 14 residues long. V dropped 1 base and J dropped 7 bases, with 12 bases sitting between them. The CDR3 here is CASSLSRVGNEQFF. DNA for the CDR3: TGTGCCAGCAGCTTGTCTCGGGTCGGGAATGAGCAGTTCTTC.

The chain uses TRBV4-3 and TRBJ2-3; 8 positions match TRBD1. V lost 0 bases, J lost 6 bases, and 17 bases stayed unmatched. Germline V gene data show CDR1 as LGHNA and CDR2 as YSLEER. The CDR3 length is 19 residues. This chain's CDR3 is CASSQDLTGTGYPPDTQYF. CDR3 nucleotides: TGCGCCAGCAGCCAAGACCTCACCGGGACAGGCTACCCGCCGGATACGCAGTATTTT.

This chain connects TRBV2 to TRBJ2-4, with D perhaps TRBD1 (6 bases). Germline CDR1 and CDR2: SNHLY and FYNNEI. V shed 4 bases and J shed 3 bases, with 10 bases lying between them. The CDR3 has 14 amino acids. CDR3 residues: CASSVQGSKNIQYF. The CDR3 nucleotides read TGTGCCAGCAGTGTACAGGGTAGCAAAAACATTCAGTACTTC.